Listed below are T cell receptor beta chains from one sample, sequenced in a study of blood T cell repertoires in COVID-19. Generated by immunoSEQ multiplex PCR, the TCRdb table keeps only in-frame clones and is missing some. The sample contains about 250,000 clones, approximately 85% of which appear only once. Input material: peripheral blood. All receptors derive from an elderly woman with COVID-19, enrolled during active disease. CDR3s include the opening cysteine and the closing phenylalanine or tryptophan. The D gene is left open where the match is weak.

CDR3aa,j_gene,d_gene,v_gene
CATSARLAGSTDTQYF,TRBJ2-3,TRBD2,TRBV24-1
CASSAPGTGEKLFF,TRBJ1-4,TRBD1,TRBV5-1
CASSRRLAGGLHEQFF,TRBJ2-1,TRBD2,TRBV19
CASKREGLGGYTF,TRBJ1-2,NA,TRBV5-6
CASSELETGLFNSPLHF,TRBJ1-6,TRBD1,TRBV10-1
CASSGSGTGAQETQYF,TRBJ2-5,NA,TRBV5-1
CATEKAGGDYGYTF,TRBJ1-2,TRBD1,TRBV2
CASSLQGNNEKLFF,TRBJ1-4,NA,TRBV2
CASSRWTGASNQPQHF,TRBJ1-5,TRBD1,TRBV6-2/TRBV6-3
CASSLAARDTYTGELFF,TRBJ2-2,NA,TRBV7-8
CASSYSGNSNQPQHF,TRBJ1-5,NA,TRBV6-5
CASSSPGGDTQYF,TRBJ2-3,TRBD2,TRBV5-1
CASMNQGTQPQHF,TRBJ1-5,NA,TRBV2
CSAAQGEDTEAFF,TRBJ1-1,TRBD1,TRBV29-1
CASSPGLGARSGNTIYF,TRBJ1-3,NA,TRBV7-2
CASGLAGSTDTQYF,TRBJ2-3,TRBD2,TRBV2
CASRANTEAFF,TRBJ1-1,NA,TRBV6-5
CAISYSGEQFF,TRBJ2-1,TRBD2,TRBV10-3
CASTTLSGGNQPQHF,TRBJ1-5,NA,TRBV6-5
CASRDREDQPQHF,TRBJ1-5,TRBD1,TRBV19
CASSLDRPNRHSLHF,TRBJ1-6,NA,TRBV5-1
CASSVDMGPTYSGNTIYF,TRBJ1-3,NA,TRBV6-4
CASSGLGPALPEAFF,TRBJ1-1,NA,TRBV5-6
CASSLSSAGTQNTEAFF,TRBJ1-1,NA,TRBV5-1
CASLQGTGSGGVNYGYTF,TRBJ1-2,NA,TRBV10-3
CASSPGTSGGAPDTQYF,TRBJ2-3,TRBD2,TRBV6-6
CASSQNRVGGNTIYF,TRBJ1-3,NA,TRBV2
CATSGTQRETQYF,TRBJ2-5,NA,TRBV24-1
CASSLVPNTEAFF,TRBJ1-1,NA,TRBV5-6
CASSLRNQGKSGNTIYF,TRBJ1-3,NA,TRBV23-1
CASNEGAETQYF,TRBJ2-5,TRBD1,TRBV2
CASSPTGTGNTIYF,TRBJ1-3,NA,TRBV6-5
CASSPDRGNSPLHF,TRBJ1-6,TRBD1,TRBV18
CASSLGLDTEAFF,TRBJ1-1,NA,TRBV18
CASRRGGRYNEQFF,TRBJ2-1,NA,TRBV21-1
CASSQVRGNTEAFF,TRBJ1-1,NA,TRBV3-1/TRBV3-2
CASSLSLPGETQYF,TRBJ2-5,NA,TRBV27
CAIARVAGDTGELFF,TRBJ2-2,TRBD2,TRBV10-3
CASSVSPSSYNEQFF,TRBJ2-1,NA,TRBV9
CASSPEATNEKLFF,TRBJ1-4,NA,TRBV18
CASSPGGNTEAFF,TRBJ1-1,NA,TRBV12-3/TRBV12-4
CASSLQQGNRGQPQHF,TRBJ1-5,NA,TRBV7-2
CASSWTGDSPLHF,TRBJ1-6,NA,TRBV7-9
CAISEGGQGNSPLHF,TRBJ1-6,NA,TRBV10-3
CAIRVGVGNTEAFF,TRBJ1-1,NA,TRBV10-3
CASSPSTGNAEAFF,TRBJ1-1,TRBD1,TRBV7-9
CASSLGTGGETQYF,TRBJ2-5,TRBD1,TRBV4-1
CASSIWGGLSNEQFF,TRBJ2-1,NA,TRBV19
CASSVGRGGISFNTEAFF,TRBJ1-1,NA,TRBV9
CASSRGTNGYTF,TRBJ1-2,NA,TRBV7-9
CASSTGQGWSEQFF,TRBJ2-1,TRBD1,TRBV5-1
CASSPRASGGTDTQYF,TRBJ2-3,TRBD2,TRBV2
CAISEGGRPMLFF,TRBJ1-4,NA,TRBV10-3